This TCR beta chain was sequenced for a study of blood T cell repertoires in COVID-19. Turning to the study itself: Whether acute or convalescent, the COVID-19 samples came from the United States, Italy and Spain.

In regard to this clone: This specimen includes other DNA sequences encoding the same CDR3.

CDR1 is MNHEY, CDR2 SVGAGI, per germline. Deletions cut 2 bases from V and 8 bases from J, with 6 bases between. The CDR3 contains 11 residues. Per the authors' pipeline: Amplified reference gene primers provided the basis for estimating nucleated cell counts. Generated by immunoSEQ multiplex PCR, the TCRdb table keeps only in-frame clones and is missing some. The DNA gave D and trimming, while V, J and clone size come from that table. The profile shows 310,000 or so clones, 80% to 90% of them singletons. This chain joins TRBV6-5 and TRBJ1-2, with a weak D call TRBD1 (5 bases). Input material: peripheral blood. The source is a man aged 45-65 years with active or convalescent COVID-19. Here the CDR3 reads CASSYQGGYTF. CDR3 nucleotides: TGTGCCAGCAGTTACCAGGGCGGCTACACCTTC.